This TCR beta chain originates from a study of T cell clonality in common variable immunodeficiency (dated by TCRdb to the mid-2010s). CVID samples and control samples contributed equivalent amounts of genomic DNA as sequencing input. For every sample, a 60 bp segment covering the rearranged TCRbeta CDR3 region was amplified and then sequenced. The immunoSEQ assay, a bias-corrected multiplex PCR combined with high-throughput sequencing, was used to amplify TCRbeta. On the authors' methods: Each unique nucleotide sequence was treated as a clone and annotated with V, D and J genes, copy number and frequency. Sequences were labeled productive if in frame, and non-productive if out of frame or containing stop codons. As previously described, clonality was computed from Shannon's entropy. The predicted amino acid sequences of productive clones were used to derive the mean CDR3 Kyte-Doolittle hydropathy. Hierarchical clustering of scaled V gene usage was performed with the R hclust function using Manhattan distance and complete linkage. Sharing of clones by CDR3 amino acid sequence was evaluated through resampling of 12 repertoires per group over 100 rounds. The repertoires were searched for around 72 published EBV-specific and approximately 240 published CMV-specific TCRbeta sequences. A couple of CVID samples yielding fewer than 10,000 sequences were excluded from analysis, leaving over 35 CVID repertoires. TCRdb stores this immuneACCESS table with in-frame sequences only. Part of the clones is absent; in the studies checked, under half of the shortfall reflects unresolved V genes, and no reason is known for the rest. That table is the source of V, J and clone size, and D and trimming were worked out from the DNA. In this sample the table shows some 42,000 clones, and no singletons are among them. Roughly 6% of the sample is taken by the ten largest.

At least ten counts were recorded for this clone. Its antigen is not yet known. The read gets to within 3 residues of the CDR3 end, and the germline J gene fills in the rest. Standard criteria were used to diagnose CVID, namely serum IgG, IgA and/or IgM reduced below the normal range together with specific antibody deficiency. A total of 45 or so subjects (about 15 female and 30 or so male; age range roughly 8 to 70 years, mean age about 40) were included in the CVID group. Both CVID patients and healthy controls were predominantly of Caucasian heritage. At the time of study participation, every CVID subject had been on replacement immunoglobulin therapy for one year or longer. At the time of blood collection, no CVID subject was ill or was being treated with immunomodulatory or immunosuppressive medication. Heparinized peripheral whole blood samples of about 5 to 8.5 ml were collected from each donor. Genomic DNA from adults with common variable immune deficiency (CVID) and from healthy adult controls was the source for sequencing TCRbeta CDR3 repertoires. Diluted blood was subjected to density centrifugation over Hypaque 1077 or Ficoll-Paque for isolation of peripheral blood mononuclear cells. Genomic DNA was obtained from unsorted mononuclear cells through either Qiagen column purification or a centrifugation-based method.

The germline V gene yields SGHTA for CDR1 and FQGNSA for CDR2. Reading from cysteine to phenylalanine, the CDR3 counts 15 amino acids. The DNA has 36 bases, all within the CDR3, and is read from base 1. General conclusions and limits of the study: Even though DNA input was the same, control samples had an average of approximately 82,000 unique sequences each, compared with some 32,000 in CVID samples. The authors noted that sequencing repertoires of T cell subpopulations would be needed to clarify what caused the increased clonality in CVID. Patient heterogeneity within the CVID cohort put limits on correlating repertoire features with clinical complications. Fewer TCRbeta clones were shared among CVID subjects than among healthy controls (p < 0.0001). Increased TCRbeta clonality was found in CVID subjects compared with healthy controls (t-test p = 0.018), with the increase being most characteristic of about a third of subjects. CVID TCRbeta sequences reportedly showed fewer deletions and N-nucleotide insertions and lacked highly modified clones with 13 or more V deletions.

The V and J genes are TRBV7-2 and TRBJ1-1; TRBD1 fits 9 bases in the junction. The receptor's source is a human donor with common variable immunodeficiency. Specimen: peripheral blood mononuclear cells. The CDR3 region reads CASSTGQGTRVGAFF. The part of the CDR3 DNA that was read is TGTGCCAGCAGCACAGGACAGGGGACAAGGGTGGGA.